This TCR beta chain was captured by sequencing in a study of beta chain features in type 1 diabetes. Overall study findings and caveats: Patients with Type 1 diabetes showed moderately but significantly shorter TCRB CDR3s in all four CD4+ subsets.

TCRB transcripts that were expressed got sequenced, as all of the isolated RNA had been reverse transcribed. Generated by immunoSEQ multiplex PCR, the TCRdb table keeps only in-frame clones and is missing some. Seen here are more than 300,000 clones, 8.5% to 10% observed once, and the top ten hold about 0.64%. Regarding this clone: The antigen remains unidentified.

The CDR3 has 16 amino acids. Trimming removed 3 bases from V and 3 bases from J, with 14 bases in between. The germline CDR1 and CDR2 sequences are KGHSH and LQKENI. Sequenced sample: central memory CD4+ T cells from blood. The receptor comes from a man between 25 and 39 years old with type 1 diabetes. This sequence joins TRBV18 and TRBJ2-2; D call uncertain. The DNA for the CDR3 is TGTGCCAGCTCACCGGTTAACGGCGAACACACCGGGGAGCTGTTTTTT. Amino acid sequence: CASSPVNGEHTGELFF.